The 29 T cell receptor beta chains reported below all come from one sample, sequenced in a study of shared clonotypes between healthy human individuals. CD45RO-negative, CCR7-positively selected cells formed the naive CD8 fraction, excluding terminally differentiated effector memory CD45RA+ cells. The assay was immunoSEQ multiplex PCR, and TCRdb's table has in-frame clones only and misses some. The sample lists more than 600,000 clones; about 91% were seen once. The source material was naive CD8+ T cells sorted from blood. The receptor set was obtained from a man under 40 in good health.

The genes are TRBV27 and TRBJ2-7; 9 positions agree with TRBD1. The CDR3 spans 14 residues. Trimming cost V 3 bases and J 6 bases; bases outside gene matches: 6. CDR1 and CDR2 from the germline V gene are MNHEY and SMNVEV (reference sequence). The CDR3 DNA follows: TGTGCCAGCAGTTTCGGGACAGGGTTGAGCGAGCAGTACTTC. Amino acid sequence: CASSFGTGLSEQYF.

The genes are TRBV11-2 and TRBJ2-7; 15 bases line up with TRBD2. This CDR3 has 15 amino acids. J gave up 5 bases and V 5 bases, and 4 bases lay outside the gene matches. The germline V gene encodes CDR1 SGHAT and CDR2 FQNNGV. The CDR3 region is CASSQGTSGRHEQYF. The CDR3 coding sequence is TGTGCCAGCAGCCAAGGGACTAGCGGGAGGCACGAGCAGTACTTC.

This clone appeared once. The chain uses TRBV2 and TRBJ2-2; D not certain. The V end lost 0 bases, the J end lost 0 bases, and 8 bases lay between the germline ends. The CDR3 loop spans 16 amino acids. Germline V CDR1 and CDR2: SNHLY, FYNNEI. CDR3 amino acids: CASSEALGPNTGELFF. The CDR3, as DNA: TGTGCCAGCAGTGAAGCGCTGGGTCCGAACACCGGGGAGCTGTTTTTT.

This rearrangement joins TRBV27 to TRBJ2-1; 9 bases align to TRBD2. The J segment lost 3 bases and the V segment lost 5 bases, leaving 11 bases of the junction unmatched. Germline V lookup: CDR1 MNHEY, CDR2 SMNVEV (reference sequence). CDR3 length equals 17 residues. Written as DNA, the CDR3 is TGTGCCAGCAGTCCGGCTTTAGCGGGAGTATACTACAATGAGCAGTTCTTC. Its protein product is CASSPALAGVYYNEQFF.

In nucleotides, the CDR3 is TGTGCCAGCAAGGGCCGGAAAGAGACCCAGTACTTC. Amino acid sequence: CASKGRKETQYF. The V and J genes are TRBV2 and TRBJ2-5; D not certain. Germline assignment: CDR1 SNHLY and CDR2 FYNNEI. V shed 7 bases and J shed 3 bases, with 9 bases lying between them. The CDR3 spans 12 residues.

This chain connects TRBV29-1 to TRBJ2-1; 13 bases fit TRBD2. The CDR3 spans 18 residues. Germline V CDR1 and CDR2: SQVTM, ANQGSEA. Unmatched junction bases numbered 8, after V lost 3 bases and J lost 0 bases. CDR3 DNA: TGCAGCGTTGAGGGACTAGCGGGACCCAGGAGCTCCTACAATGAGCAGTTCTTC. Translation: CSVEGLAGPRSSYNEQFF.

A single count supports this clone. This sequence joins TRBV7-2 and TRBJ2-5; no reliable D call. Germline CDR1 and CDR2: SGHTA and FQGNSA. The V gene lost 2 bases and the J gene lost 5 bases, with 9 bases spanning the gap. The CDR3 spans 13 residues. CDR3 coding DNA: TGTGCCAGCAGCTTACCTCCAACGGAGACCCAGTACTTC. It translates to CASSLPPTETQYF.

This chain's CDR3 is CASSIAGGPSYEQYF. As DNA, the CDR3 is TGTGCCAGCAGTATAGCGGGAGGGCCCTCGTACGAGCAGTACTTC. The J gene is TRBJ2-7, the V gene TRBV6-1; 11 bases are shared with TRBD2. Per the germline V gene, CDR1 is MNHNS and CDR2 is SASEGT. The length of the CDR3 is 15 residues. The junction had 7 bases not matched to a gene; V was cut back by 5 bases and J by 4 bases.

The CDR3: CASSLTGAYGYTF. In nucleotides, the CDR3 is TGTGCCAGCAGCCTCACAGGGGCCTATGGCTACACCTTC. V is TRBV7-6 and J is TRBJ1-2, with 7 bases matching TRBD1. The CDR3 runs to 13 residues. V lost 5 bases, J lost 4 bases, and 4 bases stayed unmatched. In germline, CDR1 is SGHVS, CDR2 FNYEAQ.

V and J are TRBV7-9 and TRBJ2-7, with D maybe TRBD2 (5 bases). The CDR3 is 15 amino acids. Germline CDR1 is SEHNR and CDR2 is FQNEAQ (reference sequence). V was clipped by 5 bases and J by 3 bases, with 17 bases between them. CDR3: CASSPEGGKNYEQYF. The CDR3 region has the DNA TGTGCCAGCAGCCCTGAGGGCGGAAAAAACTACGAGCAGTACTTC.

The chain combines TRBV14 with TRBJ2-1; 7 positions match TRBD2. The CDR3 has 16 residues. Germline V gene sequence: CDR1 SGHDN, CDR2 FVKESK. The V gene end was trimmed by 4 bases and the J gene end by 7 bases; junction bases not matched to a gene: 13. CDR3 in DNA: TGTGCCAGCAGCCCGCGGATGAGCGGGACGGGGAATGAGCAGTTCTTC. Encoded protein: CASSPRMSGTGNEQFF. The full variable domain, with the rest looked up from reference TRBV14 and TRBJ2-1, is EAGVTQFPSHSVIEKGQTVTLRCDPISGHDNLYWYRRVMGKEIKFLLHFVKESKQDESGMPNNRFLAERTGGTYSTLKVQPAELEDSGVYFCASSPRMSGTGNEQFFGPGTRLTVL.

This clone showed up just once. The V and J genes are TRBV5-1 and TRBJ1-3, with TRBD1 as a possible D gene (5 bases). Germline V lookup: CDR1 SGHRS, CDR2 YFSETQ. V was trimmed by 0 bases and J by 2 bases, leaving 15 bases between them. The CDR3 covers 17 residues. CDR3 DNA: TGCGCCAGCAGCTTGGGGGCCAACAGGATCGCTGGAAACACCATATATTTT. It specifies CASSLGANRIAGNTIYF. Variable domain in full (rest from reference TRBV5-1 and TRBJ1-3): KAGVTQTPRYLIKTRGQQVTLSCSPISGHRSVSWYQQTPGQGLQFLFEYFSETQRNKGNFPGRFSGRQFSNSRSEMNVSTLELGDSALYLCASSLGANRIAGNTIYFGEGSWLTVV.

V gene TRBV5-1 combines with J gene TRBJ2-5; D remains unclear. The germline V gene has CDR1 SGHRS and CDR2 YFSETQ. V was cut by 0 bases and J by 4 bases, with 10 bases left in between. The CDR3 has 14 residues. CDR3 DNA sequence: TGCGCCAGCAGCTTGGAGGGCCTCTTAGAGACCCAGTACTTC. It yields the protein CASSLEGLLETQYF. The full variable domain, its missing parts supplied by reference TRBV5-1 and TRBJ2-5, is KAGVTQTPRYLIKTRGQQVTLSCSPISGHRSVSWYQQTPGQGLQFLFEYFSETQRNKGNFPGRFSGRQFSNSRSEMNVSTLELGDSALYLCASSLEGLLETQYFGPGTRLLVL.

The chain is built from TRBV29-1 and TRBJ2-6; 8 bases are shared with TRBD1. V lost 3 bases and J lost 0; bases outside the gene matches: 7. CDR1 SQVTM and CDR2 ANQGSEA come from the germline V gene. The CDR3 sequence is 17 residues long. This chain's CDR3 is CSVELRDRPSGANVLTF. CDR3 bases: TGCAGCGTTGAGCTTCGGGACAGGCCCTCTGGGGCCAACGTCCTGACTTTC.

This chain uses TRBV2 with TRBJ1-1, with D possibly TRBD1 on 5 matching bases. Trimming cost V 9 bases and J 7 bases, with 12 bases left between them. There are 11 residues in the CDR3. CDR1 and CDR2 from the germline V gene are SNHLY and FYNNEI. The CDR3 spells CASPTGVEAFF. The CDR3 region has the DNA TGTGCCAGTCCAACGGGGGTTGAAGCTTTCTTT.

This clone was observed a single time. V gene TRBV15 combines with J gene TRBJ2-5; D may be TRBD2 (5 bases). Germline CDR1 and CDR2: LNHNV and YYDKDF (reference sequence). The CDR3 totals 14 residues. Trimming removed 5 bases from V and 5 bases from J, with 15 bases in between. The CDR3 DNA reads as TGTGCCACCAGCTCATATCTAGGGAGTGAGACCCAGTACTTC. Protein: CATSSYLGSETQYF.

The chain is built from TRBV27 and TRBJ1-5; possible D gene TRBD1, 6 bases. Per the germline V gene, CDR1 is MNHEY and CDR2 is SMNVEV (reference sequence). V was clipped by 6 bases and J by 9 bases, with 15 bases between them. The CDR3 runs to 13 residues. The CDR3 here is CASSSGGDRPQHF. Written as DNA, the CDR3 is TGTGCCAGCAGCAGCGGGGGCGATCGGCCCCAGCATTTT.

This clone has a handful of counts. The chain carries TRBV5-6 and TRBJ1-2, with D perhaps TRBD1 (5 bases). V was pared by 1 base and J by 2 bases, with 12 bases between. Per the germline V gene, CDR1 is SGHDT and CDR2 is YYEEEE. The CDR3 is made up of 15 amino acids. CDR3: CASSLQPDRNYGYTF. CDR3 DNA sequence: TGTGCCAGCAGCTTGCAACCAGACAGAAACTATGGCTACACCTTC.

The chain recombines TRBV30 with TRBJ2-7; D unclear. The CDR3 spans 12 residues. The germline V gene has CDR1 GTSNPN and CDR2 SVGIG (reference sequence). Trimming removed 3 bases at V and 3 bases at J, with 9 bases between. As DNA, the CDR3 is TGTGCCTGGAGAAGCTTTGGCTACGAGCAGTACTTC. Translation: CAWRSFGYEQYF. The whole variable domain, remainder taken from reference TRBV30 and TRBJ2-7, is SQTIHQWPATLVQPVGSPLSLECTVEGTSNPNLYWYRQAAGRGLQLLFYSVGIGQISSEVPQNLSASRPQDRQFILSSKKLLLSDSGFYLCAWRSFGYEQYFGPGTRLTVT.

The genes are TRBV28 and TRBJ2-2, with D perhaps TRBD2 (6 bases). Trimming cost V 6 bases and J 0 bases, with 20 bases left between them. The CDR3 extends over 18 amino acids. Germline assignment: CDR1 MDHEN and CDR2 SYDVKM. CDR3 nucleotide sequence: TGTGCCAGCAGCTCACGGGACTCCGCTCATCCGAACACCGGGGAGCTGTTTTTT. Protein product: CASSSRDSAHPNTGELFF.

This clone was observed a single time. The chain joins TRBV2 to TRBJ1-5; 7 bases are a match to TRBD1. Germline loops: CDR1 SNHLY, CDR2 FYNNEI. This CDR3 is built from 17 residues. Trimming took 5 bases from V and 0 from J; bases not matched to a gene: 10. The CDR3 sequence is CASSSTGESGSNQPQHF. For the CDR3, the DNA is TGTGCCAGCAGTAGCACAGGGGAGAGTGGTAGCAATCAGCCCCAGCATTTT.

The chain joins TRBV23-1 to TRBJ2-7; TRBD1 matches 10 bases. TRBV23-1 counts as an open reading frame of uncertain function. CDR3 size: 15 residues. With 2 bases clipped from V and 6 bases from J, the junction kept 7 bases outside the gene matches. CDR3 sequence reads: CASSQRTGGPVEQYF. The CDR3 DNA follows: TGCGCCAGCAGTCAACGGACAGGGGGGCCAGTCGAGCAGTACTTC.

This chain links TRBV27 with TRBJ1-1; D is undetermined. The CDR3 consists of 12 residues. The germline gives CDR1 MNHEY, CDR2 SMNVEV (reference sequence). V dropped 3 bases and J dropped 8 bases, with 10 bases sitting between them. The CDR3 nucleotides read TGTGCCAGCAGTTTTTATAACGGGGAAGCTTTCTTT. Translated: CASSFYNGEAFF.

A few counts support this clone. The chain has TRBV18 and TRBJ1-2; the D gene is possibly TRBD1 (5 bases). Germline V lookup: CDR1 KGHSH, CDR2 LQKENI. Trimming took 2 bases from V and 8 from J, leaving 15 bases between them. The CDR3 covers 14 residues. CDR3 nucleotides: TGTGCCAGCTCACCAGTCCAGGGTTTGCGGGGCTACACCTTC. This encodes CASSPVQGLRGYTF.

The CDR3 sequence is CASRSGTRSEQFF. In nucleotides, the CDR3 is TGTGCCAGCAGGTCCGGGACTAGGAGTGAGCAGTTCTTC. The chain couples TRBV28 to TRBJ2-1, with 8 bases lining up with TRBD2. Losses at the gene ends were 6 bases for V and 9 bases for J; bases not matched to a gene: 7. Looked up from germline, CDR1 is MDHEN and CDR2 is SYDVKM. The length of the CDR3 is 13 residues.

The chain is built from TRBV28 and TRBJ2-1; no firm D call. From germline, CDR1 is MDHEN and CDR2 SYDVKM. The CDR3 contains 16 residues. V lost 2 bases and J lost 0, with 11 bases in between. The CDR3, as DNA: TGTGCCAGCAGTTTACCCAGCCAAAGCTCCTACAATGAGCAGTTCTTC. The encoded protein is CASSLPSQSSYNEQFF.

J is TRBJ2-1 and V is TRBV4-2; D gene ambiguous. The length of the CDR3 is 12 residues. Trimming took 5 bases from V and 5 from J, leaving 7 bases between them. The germline CDR1 and CDR2 sequences are LGHNA and YNFKEQ. The CDR3 sequence: CASSSANNEQFF. In DNA, the CDR3 is TGTGCCAGCAGCTCTGCTAACAATGAGCAGTTCTTC.

The chain employs TRBV19 and TRBJ2-7, with 7 bases aligning to TRBD2. Trimming cost V 5 bases and J 6 bases; bases outside gene matches: 10. Per germline, CDR1 LNHDA and CDR2 SQIVND (reference sequence). There are 14 residues in the CDR3. Written as DNA, the CDR3 is TGTGCCAGTAGTCTCTCCGAGGCTAGCGGCGAGCAGTACTTC. The encoded protein is CASSLSEASGEQYF.

J is TRBJ1-2 and V is TRBV27; tentatively, D is TRBD1 (5 bases). V lost 5 bases to trimming and J lost 7 bases, with 14 bases between them. There are 13 residues in the CDR3. Germline values: CDR1 MNHEY, CDR2 SMNVEV (reference sequence). The CDR3 DNA sequence: TGTGCCAGCAGTCTGGCCAGGGAGGGTGGCTACACCTTC. This sequence encodes CASSLAREGGYTF.